The clone carrying this TCR beta chain was seen a single time. Antigen: not known. Sequencing was performed with immunoSEQ multiplex PCR; in TCRdb, only in-frame clones are kept and a portion is missing. The profile shows just under 80,000 clones, 75% to 85% of them singletons. The source of the sample is a study of T cells in localized non-small cell lung cancer. Broader study findings: Greater T cell density in blood accompanied longer overall survival.

The CDR3 is 13 residues long. From germline, CDR1 is SGHRS and CDR2 YFSETQ. Trimming took 0 bases from V and 6 from J, leaving 9 bases between them. The chain has TRBV5-1 and TRBJ1-2, with TRBD1 as a possible D gene (6 bases). This specimen consisted of peripheral blood, obtained before any cancer treatment. This clonotype was obtained from a female donor aged 60 or older with stage I lung adenocarcinoma. CDR3 DNA sequence: TGCGCCAGCAGCTTGGTTGGGGGCGATGGCTACACCTTC. Protein product: CASSLVGGDGYTF.